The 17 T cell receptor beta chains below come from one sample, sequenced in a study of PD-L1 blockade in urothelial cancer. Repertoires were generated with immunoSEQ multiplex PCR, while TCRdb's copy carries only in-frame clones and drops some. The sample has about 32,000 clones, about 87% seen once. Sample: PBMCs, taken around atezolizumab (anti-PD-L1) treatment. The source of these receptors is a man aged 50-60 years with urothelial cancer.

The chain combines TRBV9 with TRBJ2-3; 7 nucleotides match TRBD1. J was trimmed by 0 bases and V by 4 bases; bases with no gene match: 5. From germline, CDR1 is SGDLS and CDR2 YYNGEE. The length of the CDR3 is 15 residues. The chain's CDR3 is CASSTGVSSTDTQYF. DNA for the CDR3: TGTGCCAGCAGCACAGGGGTTTCTAGCACAGATACGCAGTATTTT.

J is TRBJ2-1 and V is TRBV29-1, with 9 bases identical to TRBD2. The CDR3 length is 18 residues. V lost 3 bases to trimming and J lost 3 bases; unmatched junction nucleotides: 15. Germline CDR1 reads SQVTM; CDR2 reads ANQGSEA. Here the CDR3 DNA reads TGCAGCGTTGAGCCGGGTCCTTTAGCGGGAGCCCTCTACAATGAGCAGTTCTTC. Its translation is CSVEPGPLAGALYNEQFF.

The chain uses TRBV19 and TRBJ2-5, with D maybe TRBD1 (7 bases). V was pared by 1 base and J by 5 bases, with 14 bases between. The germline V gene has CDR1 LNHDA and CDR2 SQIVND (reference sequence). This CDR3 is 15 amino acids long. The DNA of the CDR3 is TGTGCCAGTAGTATAGGGGCAGGGGGAGGCGAGACCCAGTACTTC. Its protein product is CASSIGAGGGETQYF.

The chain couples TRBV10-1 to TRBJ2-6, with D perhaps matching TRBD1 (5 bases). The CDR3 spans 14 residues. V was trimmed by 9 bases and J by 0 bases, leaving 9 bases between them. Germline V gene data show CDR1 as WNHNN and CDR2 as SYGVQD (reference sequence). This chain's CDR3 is CARDTRSGANVLTF. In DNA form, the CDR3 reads TGCGCCAGGGACACTCGCTCTGGGGCCAACGTCCTGACTTTC.

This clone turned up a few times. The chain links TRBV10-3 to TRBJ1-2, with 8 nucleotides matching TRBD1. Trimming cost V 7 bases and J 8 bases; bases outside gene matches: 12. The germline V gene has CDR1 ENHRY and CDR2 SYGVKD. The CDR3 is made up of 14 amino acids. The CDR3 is CAIKKTGESVGYTF. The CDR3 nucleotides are TGTGCCATCAAGAAGACAGGGGAATCGGTGGGCTACACCTTC.

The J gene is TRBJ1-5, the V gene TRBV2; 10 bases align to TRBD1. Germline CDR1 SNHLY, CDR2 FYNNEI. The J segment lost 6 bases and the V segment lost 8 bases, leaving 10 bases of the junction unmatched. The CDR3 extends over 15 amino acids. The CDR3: CASGPDRGHGQPQHF. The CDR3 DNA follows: TGTGCCAGCGGCCCTGACAGGGGGCACGGTCAGCCCCAGCATTTT.

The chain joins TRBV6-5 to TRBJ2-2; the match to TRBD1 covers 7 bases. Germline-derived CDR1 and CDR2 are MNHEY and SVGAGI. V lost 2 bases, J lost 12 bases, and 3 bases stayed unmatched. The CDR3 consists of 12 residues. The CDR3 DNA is TGTGCCAGCAGTTACGAGGGGGCGAAGCTGTTTTTT. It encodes CASSYEGAKLFF.

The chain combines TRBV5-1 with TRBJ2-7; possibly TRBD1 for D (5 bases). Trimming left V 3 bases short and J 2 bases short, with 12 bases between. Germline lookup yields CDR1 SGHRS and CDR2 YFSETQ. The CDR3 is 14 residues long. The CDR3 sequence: CASSSTATAYEQYF. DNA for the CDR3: TGCGCCAGCAGCTCGACAGCGACCGCCTACGAGCAGTACTTC.

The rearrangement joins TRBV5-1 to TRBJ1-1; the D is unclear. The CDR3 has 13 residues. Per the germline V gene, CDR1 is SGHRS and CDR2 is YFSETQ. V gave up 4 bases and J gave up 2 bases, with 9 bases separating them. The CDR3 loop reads CASSPGLNTEAFF. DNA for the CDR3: TGCGCCAGCAGCCCAGGCCTAAACACTGAAGCTTTCTTT.

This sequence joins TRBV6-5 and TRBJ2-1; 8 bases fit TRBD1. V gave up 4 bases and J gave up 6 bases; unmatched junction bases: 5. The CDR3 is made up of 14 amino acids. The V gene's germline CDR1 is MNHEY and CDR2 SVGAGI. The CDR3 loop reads CASSFRTGFNEQFF. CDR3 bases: TGTGCCAGCAGTTTTCGGACAGGGTTCAATGAGCAGTTCTTC.

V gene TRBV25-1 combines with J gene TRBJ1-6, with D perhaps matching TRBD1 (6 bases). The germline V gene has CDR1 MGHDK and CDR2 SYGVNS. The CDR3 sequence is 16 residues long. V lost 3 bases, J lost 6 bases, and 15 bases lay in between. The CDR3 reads CASSELSTRGNSPLHF. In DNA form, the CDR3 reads TGTGCCAGCAGTGAGCTTTCGACCAGGGGTAATTCACCCCTCCACTTT.

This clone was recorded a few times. The CDR3: CASKGGQGQFF. CDR3 in DNA: TGTGCCAGCAAGGGGGGACAGGGGCAGTTCTTC. The V gene is TRBV7-9, the J gene TRBJ2-1; TRBD1 matches at 9 bases. This CDR3 region has 11 residues. Per germline, CDR1 SEHNR and CDR2 FQNEAQ (reference sequence). The junction had 4 bases not matched to a gene; V was cut back by 7 bases and J by 12 bases. Together with reference TRBV7-9 and TRBJ2-1, the CDR3 gives the full variable domain: DTGVSQNPRHKITKRGQNVTFRCDPISEHNRLYWYRQTLGQGPEFLTYFQNEAQLEKSRLLSDRFSAERPKGSFSTLEIQRTEQGDSAMYLCASKGGQGQFFGPGTRLTVL.

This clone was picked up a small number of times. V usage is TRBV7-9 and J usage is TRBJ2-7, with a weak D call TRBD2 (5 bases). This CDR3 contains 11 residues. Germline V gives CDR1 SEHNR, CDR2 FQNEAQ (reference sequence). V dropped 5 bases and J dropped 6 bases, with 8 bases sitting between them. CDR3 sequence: CASSVGGEQYF. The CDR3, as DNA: TGTGCCAGCAGCGTCGGAGGCGAGCAGTACTTC. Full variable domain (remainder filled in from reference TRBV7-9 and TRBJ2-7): DTGVSQNPRHKITKRGQNVTFRCDPISEHNRLYWYRQTLGQGPEFLTYFQNEAQLEKSRLLSDRFSAERPKGSFSTLEIQRTEQGDSAMYLCASSVGGEQYFGPGTRLTVT.

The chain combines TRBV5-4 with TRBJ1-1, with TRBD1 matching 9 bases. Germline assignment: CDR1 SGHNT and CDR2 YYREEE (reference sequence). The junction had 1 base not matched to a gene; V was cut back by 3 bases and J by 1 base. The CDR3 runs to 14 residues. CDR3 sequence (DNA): TGTGCCAGCAGCTCGGGACAGGGGAACACTGAAGCTTTCTTT. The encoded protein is CASSSGQGNTEAFF.

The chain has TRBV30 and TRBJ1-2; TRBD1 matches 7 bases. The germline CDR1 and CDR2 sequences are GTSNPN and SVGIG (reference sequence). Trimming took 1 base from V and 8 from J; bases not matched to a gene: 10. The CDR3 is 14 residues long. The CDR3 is CAWSAYKGAVGYTF. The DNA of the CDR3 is TGTGCCTGGAGTGCCTATAAGGGGGCTGTAGGCTACACCTTC. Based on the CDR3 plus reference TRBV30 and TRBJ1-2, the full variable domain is SQTIHQWPATLVQPVGSPLSLECTVEGTSNPNLYWYRQAAGRGLQLLFYSVGIGQISSEVPQNLSASRPQDRQFILSSKKLLLSDSGFYLCAWSAYKGAVGYTFGSGTRLTVV.

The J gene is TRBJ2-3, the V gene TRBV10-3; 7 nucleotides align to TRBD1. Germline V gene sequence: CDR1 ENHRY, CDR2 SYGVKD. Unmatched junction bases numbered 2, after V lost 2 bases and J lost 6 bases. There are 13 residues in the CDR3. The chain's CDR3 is CAISEEGADTQYF. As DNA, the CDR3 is TGTGCCATCAGTGAGGAGGGGGCCGATACGCAGTATTTT.

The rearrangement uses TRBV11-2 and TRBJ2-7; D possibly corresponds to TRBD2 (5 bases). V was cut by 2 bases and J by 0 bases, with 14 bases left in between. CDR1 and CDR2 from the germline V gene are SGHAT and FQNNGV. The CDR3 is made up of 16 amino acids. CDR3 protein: CASSLSSPGISYEQYF. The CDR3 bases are TGTGCCAGCAGCTTATCGTCTCCGGGGATCTCCTACGAGCAGTACTTC.